Each of the 13 T cell receptor beta chains below was sequenced from the same sample in a study of cytomegalovirus exposure and HLA in healthy donors. The primer mix had 60 Vbeta and 13 Jbeta primers. The repertoire was sequenced with immunoSEQ multiplex PCR; TCRdb's copy has only in-frame clones and lacks some. The sample carries 90,000 to 100,000 clones, 77% recorded once. The sample comprised PBMCs. The origin of the receptors is a middle-aged woman in good health and CMV-seronegative.

The chain carries TRBV4-3 and TRBJ2-3, with 8 bases fitting TRBD2. V was pared by 0 bases and J by 5 bases, with 7 bases of the junction left unmatched. From germline, CDR1 is LGHNA and CDR2 YSLEER. The CDR3 runs to 16 residues. The CDR3, as DNA: TGCGCCAGCAGCCAAGATACCGGACTAGCTGTAGATACGCAGTATTTT. It yields the protein CASSQDTGLAVDTQYF.

The rearrangement uses TRBV11-2 and TRBJ1-5; D gene unclear. V was trimmed by 2 bases and J by 3 bases, leaving 11 bases between them. This CDR3 has 15 amino acids. Germline values: CDR1 SGHAT, CDR2 FQNNGV. The CDR3 DNA is TGTGCCAGCAGCTTAACTCAACAGAACAATCAGCCCCAGCATTTT. Protein sequence: CASSLTQQNNQPQHF.

CDR3 in DNA: TGTGCCAGCTCACCTACATACAGGGAGCACACTGAAGCTTTCTTT. Protein product: CASSPTYREHTEAFF. The chain has TRBV18 and TRBJ1-1; possibly TRBD1 for D (6 bases). The CDR3 extends over 15 amino acids. V gave up 3 bases and J gave up 3 bases, with 14 bases separating them. Germline V gene lookup returns CDR1 KGHSH and CDR2 LQKENI.

The genes are TRBV30 and TRBJ1-4, with D possibly matching TRBD1 (6 bases). This CDR3 has 15 residues. V gave up 3 bases and J gave up 5 bases, with 16 bases separating them. Looked up from germline, CDR1 is GTSNPN and CDR2 is SVGIG (reference sequence). The CDR3 protein is CAWRFKDSNNEKLFF. In nucleotides, the CDR3 is TGTGCCTGGAGGTTCAAGGACAGTAACAATGAAAAACTGTTTTTT.

The rearrangement uses TRBV4-1 and TRBJ2-5, with 11 nucleotides matching TRBD2. The CDR3 has 17 amino acids. Trimming cost V 0 bases and J 1 base; bases outside gene matches: 4. Per germline, CDR1 MGHRA and CDR2 YSYEKL. The CDR3 here is CASSQEVGLAVQETQYF. The CDR3 coding sequence is TGCGCCAGCAGCCAAGAGGTGGGACTAGCGGTCCAAGAGACCCAGTACTTC.

The rearrangement links TRBV4-1 to TRBJ1-2; D unclear. From germline, CDR1 is MGHRA and CDR2 YSYEKL. V was shortened by 1 base and J by 4 bases, with 19 bases between the two germline ends. This CDR3 is 17 amino acids long. CDR3 nucleotides: TGCGCCAGCAGCCAAGGGCCGAGCGACGAATCGAGCTATGGCTACACCTTC. It specifies CASSQGPSDESSYGYTF.

The V gene is TRBV25-1, the J gene TRBJ2-2; TRBD2 agrees at 12 bases. After removal of 4 bases from V and 6 bases from J, the junction contained 3 bases not matched to a gene. This CDR3 has 15 residues. CDR1 is MGHDK and CDR2 is SYGVNS in the germline V gene. The CDR3 DNA follows: TGTGCCAGCAGTGGTTCTAGCGGGGGGGCCGGGGAGCTGTTTTTT. This sequence encodes CASSGSSGGAGELFF.

This clone has a handful of counts. A far larger clone differs by one base, so this is likely a read error. J is TRBJ1-2 and V is TRBV18, with unresolved D. The CDR3 is 12 residues long. Germline V gene sequence: CDR1 KGHSH, CDR2 LQKENI. CDR3 in amino acids: CASAPRSYGYTF. CDR3 coding DNA: TGTGCCAGCGCACCACGCAGCTATGGCTACACCTTC.

This sequence joins TRBV5-1 and TRBJ1-1; D not resolved. Germline values: CDR1 SGHRS, CDR2 YFSETQ. V was cut by 4 bases and J by 1 base, with 17 bases left in between. This CDR3 region has 16 residues. This CDR3 reads CASSPRPAQANTEAFF. For the CDR3, the DNA is TGCGCCAGCAGCCCGCGCCCCGCCCAGGCGAACACTGAAGCTTTCTTT.

V and J are TRBV27 and TRBJ2-7; 8 positions match TRBD1. V was clipped by 0 bases and J by 5 bases; unmatched bases: 3. CDR1 and CDR2 from the germline V gene are MNHEY and SMNVEV (reference sequence). There are 14 residues in the CDR3. The chain's CDR3 is CASSLSRDRNEQYF. CDR3 in DNA: TGTGCCAGCAGTTTATCAAGGGACAGGAACGAGCAGTACTTC.

The V and J genes are TRBV19 and TRBJ2-7; 7 bases match TRBD2. V lost 4 bases to trimming and J lost 1 base; unmatched junction nucleotides: 7. CDR1 LNHDA and CDR2 SQIVND come from the germline V gene (reference sequence). CDR3 length: 15 residues. CDR3: CASSNPSGPSYEQYF. The CDR3 region has the DNA TGTGCCAGTAGTAATCCTAGCGGACCGTCCTACGAGCAGTACTTC.

V and J are TRBV6-1 and TRBJ1-5; the match to TRBD1 covers 7 bases. Unmatched junction bases numbered 4, after V lost 1 base and J lost 4 bases. CDR3 length: 15 amino acids. Per the germline V gene, CDR1 is MNHNS and CDR2 is SASEGT. CDR3: CASSEVSGGNQPQHF. The CDR3 DNA is TGTGCCAGCAGTGAAGTGTCAGGGGGGAATCAGCCCCAGCATTTT.

This clone came up a few times. The V gene is TRBV7-9, the J gene TRBJ2-3; perhaps TRBD2 as D (6 bases). Trimming pared 3 bases from V and 1 base from J, leaving 8 bases between. Germline values: CDR1 SEHNR, CDR2 FQNEAQ (reference sequence). The CDR3 sequence is 14 residues long. The CDR3 is CASSFGGGTDTQYF. The DNA of the CDR3 is TGTGCCAGCAGCTTCGGGGGTGGCACAGATACGCAGTATTTT. Filled out from reference TRBV7-9 and TRBJ2-3, the complete variable domain reads DTGVSQNPRHKITKRGQNVTFRCDPISEHNRLYWYRQTLGQGPEFLTYFQNEAQLEKSRLLSDRFSAERPKGSFSTLEIQRTEQGDSAMYLCASSFGGGTDTQYFGPGTRLTVL.